The rows below give T cell receptor beta chains drawn from one sample of a study of control samples from healthy donors and cancer patients. The method was immunoSEQ multiplex PCR; TCRdb's version includes in-frame clones alone and lacks a portion of them. The sample consists of roughly 40,000 clones, roughly 80% of them appearing once. The specimen was blood. These receptors were taken from a man between 60 and 70 years old in good health. Both conserved end residues are part of each CDR3. The D gene is left open where the match is weak. Clone size is shown for a subset of rows, as once, few, many or a class of expanded clone.

abundance: once; v_gene: TRBV5-1; j_gene: TRBJ1-1; d_gene: -; CDR3aa: CASSLVGPGTEAFF; CDR3nt: TGCGCCAGCAGCTTGGTGGGGCCTGGGACTGAAGCTTTCTTT
abundance: -; v_gene: TRBV6-5; j_gene: TRBJ1-2; d_gene: -; CDR3aa: CASSRGTGYGYTF; CDR3nt: TGTGCCAGCAGCCGCGGCACAGGGTATGGCTACACCTTC
abundance: -; v_gene: TRBV7-2; j_gene: TRBJ1-5; d_gene: -; CDR3aa: CASSQRWNQPQHF; CDR3nt: TGTGCCAGCAGCCAGCGGTGGAATCAGCCCCAGCATTTT
abundance: -; v_gene: TRBV29-1; j_gene: TRBJ2-7; d_gene: -; CDR3aa: CSVEDRARGYNEQYF; CDR3nt: TGCAGCGTTGAAGATCGGGCGAGAGGGTACAACGAGCAGTACTTC
abundance: -; v_gene: TRBV6-5; j_gene: TRBJ1-5; d_gene: TRBD1; CDR3aa: CASSLSTGVSQPQHF; CDR3nt: TGTGCCAGCAGTCTCTCAACAGGGGTGAGCCAGCCCCAGCATTTT
abundance: -; v_gene: TRBV7-6; j_gene: TRBJ2-3; d_gene: TRBD2; CDR3aa: CASSSEIPGGTSTDTQYF; CDR3nt: TGTGCCAGCAGCTCCGAAATACCGGGGGGTACTAGCACAGATACGCAGTATTTT
abundance: -; v_gene: TRBV2; j_gene: TRBJ1-6; d_gene: -; CDR3aa: CASSRVTSNSPLHF; CDR3nt: TGTGCCAGCAGCAGGGTCACGAGTAATTCACCCCTCCACTTT
abundance: -; v_gene: TRBV9; j_gene: TRBJ1-2; d_gene: -; CDR3aa: CASSPLSSDYGYTF; CDR3nt: TGTGCCAGCAGCCCCCTTTCTTCGGACTATGGCTACACCTTC
abundance: -; v_gene: TRBV28; j_gene: TRBJ1-2; d_gene: TRBD1; CDR3aa: CASSFDRVRGYTF; CDR3nt: TGTGCCAGCAGTTTCGACAGGGTGAGAGGCTACACCTTC
abundance: -; v_gene: TRBV30; j_gene: TRBJ2-5; d_gene: TRBD2; CDR3aa: CAWSVLASGGETQYF; CDR3nt: TGTGCCTGGAGTGTATTGGCTAGCGGGGGTGAGACCCAGTACTTC
abundance: -; v_gene: TRBV24-1; j_gene: TRBJ1-5; d_gene: TRBD1; CDR3aa: CATSDRGGGQPQHF; CDR3nt: TGTGCCACCAGTGATAGAGGGGGCGGTCAGCCCCAGCATTTT
abundance: -; v_gene: TRBV5-1; j_gene: TRBJ1-1; d_gene: -; CDR3aa: CASSSQGFGTEAFF; CDR3nt: TGCGCCAGCAGCTCTCAGGGGTTTGGCACTGAAGCTTTCTTT
abundance: -; v_gene: TRBV4-2; j_gene: TRBJ2-1; d_gene: TRBD2; CDR3aa: CASSQGTSGRAYNEQFF; CDR3nt: TGTGCCAGCAGCCAAGGTACTAGCGGGAGGGCCTACAATGAGCAGTTCTTC
abundance: -; v_gene: TRBV7-8; j_gene: TRBJ1-1; d_gene: -; CDR3aa: CASSLDTNTEAFF; CDR3nt: TGTGCCAGCAGCTTGGACACGAACACTGAAGCTTTCTTT
abundance: -; v_gene: TRBV5-1; j_gene: TRBJ1-1; d_gene: TRBD1; CDR3aa: CASSLARTGDTEAFF; CDR3nt: TGCGCCAGCAGCTTGGCTCGGACAGGGGACACTGAAGCTTTCTTT
abundance: -; v_gene: TRBV6-5; j_gene: TRBJ1-1; d_gene: -; CDR3aa: CASSYGRNTEAFF; CDR3nt: TGTGCCAGCAGTTACGGAAGGAACACTGAAGCTTTCTTT
abundance: -; v_gene: TRBV7-9; j_gene: TRBJ1-3; d_gene: -; CDR3aa: CASSPSFRGPPSGTIYF; CDR3nt: TGTGCCAGCAGCCCCTCCTTTAGGGGACCCCCTTCGGGCACCATATATTTT
abundance: once; v_gene: TRBV5-5; j_gene: TRBJ2-2; d_gene: -; CDR3aa: CASSQLGIFDTGELFF; CDR3nt: TGTGCCAGCAGTCAACTCGGAATTTTTGACACCGGGGAGCTGTTTTTT
abundance: -; v_gene: TRBV5-1; j_gene: TRBJ2-2; d_gene: TRBD1; CDR3aa: CASRIGQGGTGELFF; CDR3nt: TGCGCCAGCAGAATTGGACAGGGCGGAACCGGGGAGCTGTTTTTT
abundance: -; v_gene: TRBV11-2; j_gene: TRBJ1-5; d_gene: -; CDR3aa: CASSSTAGSNQPQHF; CDR3nt: TGTGCCAGCAGCTCCACCGCAGGGAGCAATCAGCCCCAGCATTTT
abundance: -; v_gene: TRBV12-3/TRBV12-4; j_gene: TRBJ2-1; d_gene: -; CDR3aa: CASSEGGNEQFF; CDR3nt: TGTGCCAGCTCGGAGGGGGGAAATGAGCAGTTCTTC
abundance: -; v_gene: TRBV27; j_gene: TRBJ2-3; d_gene: TRBD2; CDR3aa: CASSHPGRGIDTQYF; CDR3nt: TGTGCCAGCAGTCACCCGGGGAGGGGCATAGATACGCAGTATTTT
abundance: few; v_gene: TRBV27; j_gene: TRBJ1-2; d_gene: TRBD1; CDR3aa: CASSPSQGTLSYGYTF; CDR3nt: TGTGCCAGCAGTCCATCACAGGGGACCCTTTCCTATGGCTACACCTTC
abundance: few; v_gene: TRBV28; j_gene: TRBJ2-3; d_gene: -; CDR3aa: CASNSHTESTDTQYF; CDR3nt: TGTGCCAGCAATTCCCACACTGAGAGCACAGATACGCAGTATTTT
abundance: -; v_gene: TRBV7-6; j_gene: TRBJ2-1; d_gene: -; CDR3aa: CASSLVSSRDEQFF; CDR3nt: TGTGCCAGCAGCTTAGTCTCCTCCCGAGATGAGCAGTTCTTC
abundance: -; v_gene: TRBV6-5; j_gene: TRBJ1-2; d_gene: -; CDR3aa: CASSYSYGTDYGYTF; CDR3nt: TGTGCCAGCAGTTACTCGTACGGAACAGACTATGGCTACACCTTC
abundance: -; v_gene: TRBV5-1; j_gene: TRBJ1-2; d_gene: TRBD1; CDR3aa: CASSSIDRGRDYGYTF; CDR3nt: TGCGCCAGCAGCTCTATCGACAGGGGGCGCGACTATGGCTACACCTTC
abundance: few; v_gene: TRBV4-1; j_gene: TRBJ1-5; d_gene: -; CDR3aa: CASSQDERGPQPQHF; CDR3nt: TGCGCCAGCAGCCAAGATGAACGGGGGCCTCAGCCCCAGCATTTT
abundance: -; v_gene: TRBV6-6; j_gene: TRBJ1-6; d_gene: -; CDR3aa: CASSPPGSRESPLHF; CDR3nt: TGTGCCAGCAGTCCACCAGGGAGTCGGGAATCACCCCTCCACTTT
abundance: few; v_gene: TRBV4-1; j_gene: TRBJ1-5; d_gene: -; CDR3aa: CASSQGPPRGSNQPQHF; CDR3nt: TGCGCCAGCAGCCAAGGGCCCCCACGAGGAAGCAATCAGCCCCAGCATTTT
abundance: -; v_gene: TRBV12-3/TRBV12-4; j_gene: TRBJ1-1; d_gene: -; CDR3aa: CASSSQQGFEAFF; CDR3nt: TGTGCCAGCAGTTCCCAACAGGGCTTTGAAGCTTTCTTT
abundance: -; v_gene: TRBV14; j_gene: TRBJ1-1; d_gene: -; CDR3aa: CASSIGGNTEAFF; CDR3nt: TGTGCCAGCAGCATCGGAGGGAACACTGAAGCTTTCTTT
abundance: -; v_gene: TRBV5-1; j_gene: TRBJ1-2; d_gene: TRBD1; CDR3aa: CASSSRGADWEGQGVRGYTF; CDR3nt: TGCGCCAGCAGCTCCCGAGGAGCAGACTGGGAGGGACAGGGTGTGCGTGGCTACACCTTC
abundance: -; v_gene: TRBV7-2; j_gene: TRBJ2-3; d_gene: TRBD2; CDR3aa: CASSLADTSGIHATQYF; CDR3nt: TGTGCCAGCAGCTTAGCCGATACTAGCGGGATCCACGCAACGCAGTATTTT
abundance: few; v_gene: TRBV18; j_gene: TRBJ2-2; d_gene: -; CDR3aa: CASSPPENTGELFF; CDR3nt: TGTGCCAGCTCACCACCAGAGAACACCGGGGAGCTGTTTTTT
abundance: -; v_gene: TRBV6-2/TRBV6-3; j_gene: TRBJ2-6; d_gene: -; CDR3aa: CASSYWGGANVLTF; CDR3nt: TGTGCCAGCAGTTACTGGGGGGGGGCCAACGTCCTGACTTTC
abundance: -; v_gene: TRBV4-3; j_gene: TRBJ2-1; d_gene: -; CDR3aa: CASSKGSAGSEQFF; CDR3nt: TGCGCCAGCAGCAAAGGTTCGGCTGGAAGTGAGCAGTTCTTC
abundance: once; v_gene: TRBV9; j_gene: TRBJ1-2; d_gene: -; CDR3aa: CASSVDRGDNYGYTF; CDR3nt: TGTGCCAGCAGCGTAGATCGGGGCGATAACTATGGCTACACCTTC
abundance: -; v_gene: TRBV5-1; j_gene: TRBJ2-3; d_gene: -; CDR3aa: CASSWGGGAGTDTQYF; CDR3nt: TGCGCCAGCAGCTGGGGAGGGGGGGCTGGCACAGATACGCAGTATTTT
abundance: -; v_gene: TRBV7-8; j_gene: TRBJ2-1; d_gene: TRBD1; CDR3aa: CASSSGQEQFF; CDR3nt: TGTGCCAGCAGCTCGGGACAGGAGCAGTTCTTC
abundance: -; v_gene: TRBV28; j_gene: TRBJ1-5; d_gene: -; CDR3aa: CASTRGRRSNQPQHF; CDR3nt: TGTGCCAGCACCCGAGGTCGTCGTAGCAATCAGCCCCAGCATTTT